The 27 T cell receptor beta chains below were found in one sample sequenced in a study of blood T cell repertoires in COVID-19. Clones were sequenced by immunoSEQ multiplex PCR, and TCRdb holds only the in-frame ones, with some missing. The sample has 35,000 to 55,000 clones, roughly nine tenths seen once. The sequencing sample was made of peripheral blood. Every receptor here comes from a man in his 70s with active COVID-19.

A single count supports this clone. This chain uses TRBV6-1 with TRBJ2-5, with TRBD2 as a possible D gene (5 bases). The CDR3 has 16 residues. Germline CDR1 is MNHNS and CDR2 is SASEGT. V lost 4 bases and J lost 5, with 20 bases in between. The CDR3, as DNA: TGTGCCAGCAGTGCAGGCGGAAGTATACCGGGGGAGACCCAGTACTTC. Its translation: CASSAGGSIPGETQYF.

The chain uses TRBV28 and TRBJ1-1; D remains unclear. This CDR3 has 13 amino acids. Trimming took off 5 bases at V and 4 bases at J, with 11 bases between the two ends. Germline CDR1 and CDR2: MDHEN and SYDVKM. The CDR3 loop reads CASSNGMATEAFF. The CDR3 nucleotides read TGTGCCAGCAGTAACGGGATGGCCACTGAAGCTTTCTTT. The entire variable domain, with the rest obtained from reference TRBV28 and TRBJ1-1, is as follows: DVKVTQSSRYLVKRTGEKVFLECVQDMDHENMFWYRQDPGLGLRLIYFSYDVKMKEKGDIPEGYSVSREKKERFSLILESASTNQTSMYLCASSNGMATEAFFGQGTRLTVV.

The V and J genes are TRBV30 and TRBJ1-1, with 9 bases that match TRBD1. Trimming at V came to 3 bases and at J to 1 base, leaving 9 bases not matched to a gene. The length of the CDR3 is 16 residues. From germline, CDR1 is GTSNPN and CDR2 SVGIG (reference sequence). CDR3 sequence reads: CAWRERLQGANTEAFF. The DNA for the CDR3 is TGTGCCTGGAGGGAGCGATTACAGGGGGCGAACACTGAAGCTTTCTTT. Together with reference TRBV30 and TRBJ1-1, the CDR3 gives the full variable domain: SQTIHQWPATLVQPVGSPLSLECTVEGTSNPNLYWYRQAAGRGLQLLFYSVGIGQISSEVPQNLSASRPQDRQFILSSKKLLLSDSGFYLCAWRERLQGANTEAFFGQGTRLTVV.

A few counts support this clone. V gene TRBV4-3 combines with J gene TRBJ2-7, with 8 nucleotides matching TRBD2. The CDR3 sequence is 14 residues long. The germline CDR1 and CDR2 sequences are LGHNA and YSLEER. The J segment lost 6 bases and the V segment lost 0 bases, leaving 4 bases of the junction unmatched. CDR3: CASSQDGGRSEQYF. As DNA, the CDR3 is TGCGCCAGCAGCCAAGACGGCGGGAGGAGCGAGCAGTACTTC.

The chain links TRBV6-6 to TRBJ2-3, with TRBD2 matching over 9 bases. V lost 6 bases to trimming and J lost 3 bases; unmatched junction nucleotides: 4. Germline CDR1 and CDR2: MNHNY and SVGAGI (reference sequence). The CDR3 is 14 residues long. CDR3 DNA sequence: TGTGCCAGCAGGCCCAGCGGGAGGACAGATACGCAGTATTTT. Its translation is CASRPSGRTDTQYF.

V gene TRBV25-1 combines with J gene TRBJ1-5, with TRBD1 as a possible D gene (5 bases). From germline, CDR1 is MGHDK and CDR2 SYGVNS. This CDR3 is 15 amino acids long. V was clipped by 2 bases and J by 2 bases, with 10 bases between them. CDR3 in DNA: TGTGCCAGCAGTGAAGCCGGGGGGGGCAATCAGCCCCAGCATTTT. Its translation is CASSEAGGGNQPQHF.

The rearrangement uses TRBV9 and TRBJ2-3; D unclear. Germline values: CDR1 SGDLS, CDR2 YYNGEE. V gave up 3 bases and J gave up 2 bases, with 4 bases separating them. CDR3 length: 12 residues. CDR3 sequence: CASSADTDTQYF. In DNA, the CDR3 is TGTGCCAGCAGCGCAGACACAGATACGCAGTATTTT. Supplemented by reference TRBV9 and TRBJ2-3, the full variable domain reads DSGVTQTPKHLITATGQRVTLRCSPRSGDLSVYWYQQSLDQGLQFLIQYYNGEERAKGNILERFSAQQFPDLHSELNLSSLELGDSALYFCASSADTDTQYFGPGTRLTVL.

This clone has only one observation. This chain joins TRBV18 and TRBJ1-5; no firm D call. Deletions cut 2 bases from V and 0 bases from J, with 11 bases between. The length of the CDR3 is 16 residues. CDR1 is KGHSH and CDR2 is LQKENI in the germline V gene. CDR3 bases: TGTGCCAGCTCACCAATCGGACTCCGTAGCAATCAGCCCCAGCATTTT. It is translated as CASSPIGLRSNQPQHF.

The rearrangement links TRBV7-9 to TRBJ1-3; TRBD1 matches 7 bases. Looked up from germline, CDR1 is SEHNR and CDR2 is FQNEAQ (reference sequence). The CDR3 loop spans 14 amino acids. V shed 4 bases and J 3 bases; nucleotides not matched to a gene: 3. The CDR3 nucleotides read TGTGCCAGCAGCTCCGGGACAGTTGGAAACACCATATATTTT. Its translation is CASSSGTVGNTIYF.

This rearrangement joins TRBV4-3 to TRBJ2-3; 11 bases line up with TRBD2. The trim removed 3 bases at V and 3 bases at J, leaving 5 bases unmatched. Germline-derived CDR1 and CDR2 are LGHNA and YSLEER. The CDR3 has 16 residues. The CDR3 DNA is TGCGCCAGCAGCCATACTAGCGGGAGATGGACAGATACGCAGTATTTT. Translating it yields CASSHTSGRWTDTQYF.

This sequence joins TRBV6-5 and TRBJ1-1; maybe TRBD1 (5 bases). Germline assignment: CDR1 MNHEY and CDR2 SVGAGI. The length of the CDR3 is 14 residues. The V end lost 0 bases, the J end lost 5 bases, and 10 bases lay between the germline ends. CDR3 region: CASSYSNRKTEAFF. DNA for the CDR3: TGTGCCAGCAGTTACTCCAACAGGAAGACTGAAGCTTTCTTT.

The CDR3 nucleotides read TGCAGCGTTGAGGGCCAGGGGGCCTACAATGAGCAGTTCTTC. Amino acid sequence: CSVEGQGAYNEQFF. The V gene is TRBV29-1, the J gene TRBJ2-1; 7 bases map to TRBD1. With 3 bases clipped from V and 2 bases from J, the junction kept 4 bases outside the gene matches. Germline lookup yields CDR1 SQVTM and CDR2 ANQGSEA. The CDR3 has 14 amino acids.

This clone has only one observation. This chain links TRBV11-2 with TRBJ1-1, with a possible D match to TRBD1 (5 bases). CDR3 size: 13 residues. Per the germline V gene, CDR1 is SGHAT and CDR2 is FQNNGV. V was clipped by 1 base and J by 11 bases, with 14 bases between them. CDR3 sequence reads: CASSLGEGRNAFF. DNA for the CDR3: TGTGCCAGCAGCTTAGGCGAGGGGAGGAATGCTTTCTTT.

The V call is TRBV13, the J call TRBJ2-6; D is undetermined. The V end was cut by 5 bases, the J end by 0 bases, with 20 bases between. The CDR3 length is 19 residues. Germline V gene data show CDR1 as PRHDT and CDR2 as FYEKMQ (reference sequence). In nucleotides, the CDR3 is TGTGCCAGCAGCCCTATAGACGCCGGGTTCTACTCTGGGGCCAACGTCCTGACTTTC. Amino acid sequence: CASSPIDAGFYSGANVLTF.

This chain uses TRBV6-6 with TRBJ2-4, with D possibly TRBD2 on 6 matching bases. The CDR3 extends over 16 amino acids. Germline values: CDR1 MNHNY, CDR2 SVGAGI (reference sequence). Trimming pared 0 bases from V and 5 bases from J, leaving 14 bases between. This CDR3 is CASSYSIGPGENIQYF. CDR3 in DNA: TGTGCCAGCAGTTACTCGATAGGGCCGGGGGAAAACATTCAGTACTTC.

The chain uses TRBV15 and TRBJ1-2, with unresolved D. The germline V and J ends were trimmed by 1 base and 2 bases, with 5 bases remaining between them. The V gene's germline CDR1 is LNHNV and CDR2 YYDKDF (reference sequence). The CDR3 has 13 amino acids. The CDR3 sequence: CATSRAVNYGYTF. The CDR3 DNA reads TGTGCCACCAGCAGAGCTGTGAACTATGGCTACACCTTC.

V is TRBV7-9 and J is TRBJ2-6; D perhaps matches TRBD1 (6 bases). The CDR3 consists of 17 residues. V lost 5 bases and J 2 bases, leaving 16 bases between the germline ends. The germline V gene has CDR1 SEHNR and CDR2 FQNEAQ (reference sequence). In DNA form, the CDR3 reads TGTGCCAGCAGCCCACACCGAGCAGGGGCTGGGGCCAACGTCCTGACTTTC. Amino acids: CASSPHRAGAGANVLTF.

The chain uses TRBV10-3 and TRBJ2-3; no definite D call. CDR1 ENHRY and CDR2 SYGVKD come from the germline V gene. Trimming took off 2 bases at V and 3 bases at J, with 3 bases between the two ends. The CDR3 sequence is 12 residues long. The CDR3 sequence is CAISERTDTQYF. CDR3 bases: TGTGCCATCAGTGAGCGGACAGATACGCAGTATTTT.

The chain couples TRBV14 to TRBJ2-7, with TRBD2 matching 8 bases. The CDR3 length is 16 residues. With V trimmed by 0 bases and J by 7 bases, 11 bases remained unmatched. From germline, CDR1 is SGHDN and CDR2 FVKESK. The CDR3 is CASSQDRERGMREQYF. The CDR3 DNA follows: TGTGCCAGCAGCCAAGATAGGGAGCGGGGGATGAGGGAGCAGTACTTC.

The chain has TRBV19 and TRBJ1-5; TRBD1 aligns across 8 bases. Germline V CDR1 and CDR2: LNHDA, SQIVND (reference sequence). V gave up 0 bases and J gave up 6 bases; unmatched junction bases: 4. The CDR3 has 15 amino acids. The DNA of the CDR3 is TGTGCCAGTAGTATAGATATCCAGGGGGCTCAGCCCCAGCATTTT. Its translation: CASSIDIQGAQPQHF.

The chain uses TRBV27 and TRBJ1-1, with D possibly TRBD1 on 5 matching bases. The V gene's germline CDR1 is MNHEY and CDR2 SMNVEV (reference sequence). Deletions cut 0 bases from V and 5 bases from J, with 13 bases between. This CDR3 comprises 15 residues. CDR3 region: CASSLSDRGRTEAFF. CDR3 sequence (DNA): TGTGCCAGCAGTTTATCGGATCGGGGGAGGACTGAAGCTTTCTTT.

V usage is TRBV6-5 and J usage is TRBJ2-1; TRBD1 matches 10 bases. Germline loops: CDR1 MNHEY, CDR2 SVGAGI. The trim removed 0 bases at V and 7 bases at J, leaving 3 bases unmatched. The CDR3 has 15 residues. CDR3 protein: CASSYSGTGVNEQFF. CDR3 nucleotides: TGTGCCAGCAGTTACTCCGGGACAGGGGTGAATGAGCAGTTCTTC.

V and J are TRBV7-9 and TRBJ1-2; D call uncertain. V dropped 5 bases and J dropped 9 bases, with 13 bases sitting between them. CDR1 SEHNR and CDR2 FQNEAQ come from the germline V gene (reference sequence). The CDR3 has 12 amino acids. The CDR3 coding sequence is TGTGCCAGCAGCCCCGGTCCTGCAAGCTACACCTTC. Translation: CASSPGPASYTF.

The chain has TRBV2 and TRBJ1-6, with D perhaps TRBD1 (6 bases). V lost 2 bases to trimming and J lost 9 bases, with 14 bases between them. Per germline, CDR1 SNHLY and CDR2 FYNNEI. The CDR3 totals 15 residues. The CDR3 spells CASSEYEGGISPLHF. CDR3 nucleotides: TGTGCCAGCAGTGAATACGAGGGGGGGATTTCACCCCTCCACTTT.

The chain is built from TRBV6-5 and TRBJ2-2; TRBD2 agrees at 12 bases. Trimming took 0 bases from V and 6 from J; bases not matched to a gene: 2. Germline CDR1 is MNHEY and CDR2 is SVGAGI. CDR3 size: 16 residues. The CDR3 reads CASSYSRLAGAGELFF. Here the CDR3 DNA reads TGTGCCAGCAGTTACTCCCGACTAGCGGGAGCCGGGGAGCTGTTTTTT.

The chain uses TRBV4-3 and TRBJ1-2; D might be TRBD1 (5 bases). Trimming took off 0 bases at V and 5 bases at J, with 7 bases between the two ends. Germline-derived CDR1 and CDR2 are LGHNA and YSLEER. The CDR3 contains 13 residues. CDR3 sequence: CASSQDRVYGYTF. CDR3 sequence (DNA): TGCGCCAGCAGCCAAGACAGGGTTTATGGCTACACCTTC.

The count of this clone is one. The chain combines TRBV18 with TRBJ1-5; 10 bases match TRBD1. The junction had 3 bases not matched to a gene; V was cut back by 2 bases and J by 5 bases. CDR1 KGHSH and CDR2 LQKENI come from the germline V gene. This CDR3 has 15 amino acids. The CDR3 DNA sequence: TGTGCCAGCTCACCAGGGACAGGGGATTATCAGCCCCAGCATTTT. Protein sequence: CASSPGTGDYQPQHF.